A selection of T cell receptor beta chains follows, all from one sample in a study of neoadjuvant nivolumab and ipilimumab in lung cancer. TCRdb's table, derived via immunoSEQ multiplex PCR, lists solely in-frame clones and lacks some. The sample has approximately 31,000 clones, 92% seen once; the top ten hold 2% to 2.5%. Here the sequenced sample was peripheral blood, taken after neoadjuvant nivolumab, alone or with ipilimumab, at or shortly before surgery. The receptor set was obtained from an adult with non-small cell lung cancer. Both conserved end residues are part of each CDR3. A D gene is named only where the DNA matches it firmly. Expanded clones get a size class; other rows say once, few or many, or leave the size out.

.	TRBD1	TRBV5-4	TRBJ2-7	TGTGCCAGCAGCATACGGGACAGGGGAACCTACGAGCAGTACTTC	CASSIRDRGTYEQYF
.	TRBD2	TRBV9	TRBJ2-2	TGTGCCAGCAGCCCCTCTAGCGGGCACGGTGAGGAGCTGTTTTTT	CASSPSSGHGEELFF
.	.	TRBV20-1	TRBJ1-2	TGCAAGAAAGCGGGAAGCTATGGCTACACCTTC	CKKAGSYGYTF
.	TRBD1	TRBV19	TRBJ1-2	TGTGCCAGTAGTCCCCGACAGGGGGAAGGCTACACCTTC	CASSPRQGEGYTF
once	.	TRBV11-3	TRBJ2-1	TGTGCCAGCAGCTCAGGGACCGGGACACGACCCAATGAGCAGTTCTTC	CASSSGTGTRPNEQFF
few	.	TRBV27	TRBJ2-2	TGTGCCAGCGGGCAGGGGATCACCGGGGAGCTGTTTTTT	CASGQGITGELFF
.	TRBD1	TRBV28	TRBJ2-3	TGTGCCAGCAGAAAACAGGGGACAGATACGCAGTATTTT	CASRKQGTDTQYF
.	TRBD1	TRBV6-1	TRBJ1-1	TGTGCCAGCAGCTACACGACAGGGCCGAACACTGAAGCTTTCTTT	CASSYTTGPNTEAFF
.	TRBD2	TRBV11-1	TRBJ2-5	TGTGCCAGCAGCTTAGTCCTGGGACTAAAAGAGACCCAGTACTTC	CASSLVLGLKETQYF
.	TRBD2	TRBV9	TRBJ2-1	TGTGCCAGCAGCTTCCGGACTAGCGGGAGCTCCTACAATGAGCAGTTCTTC	CASSFRTSGSSYNEQFF
once	.	TRBV6-5	TRBJ2-3	TGTGCCAGCAGCCCCAGGGCCAGCACAGATACGCAGTATTTT	CASSPRASTDTQYF
.	.	TRBV7-8	TRBJ1-3	TGTGCCAGCAGCGGGCGGGGCTTCTCTGGAAACACCATATATTTT	CASSGRGFSGNTIYF
.	TRBD2	TRBV2	TRBJ2-1	TGTGCCAGCAATGGGGGGGGCAATGAGCAGTTCTTC	CASNGGGNEQFF
.	TRBD2	TRBV5-4	TRBJ2-7	TGTGCCAGCAGAGTAGGGCGGGAGGGCCACGAGCAGTACTTC	CASRVGREGHEQYF
.	TRBD1	TRBV10-2	TRBJ1-3	TGCGCCAGCCGGACAGGGACGGCCGGAAACACCATATATTTT	CASRTGTAGNTIYF
.	.	TRBV11-2	TRBJ2-3	TGTGCCAGCAGCTTTTTGGGCCTGGACCCTCCCCATACGCAGTATTTT	CASSFLGLDPPHTQYF
.	.	TRBV7-6	TRBJ2-5	TGTGCCAGCAGCCCTACTCGTTGGGAGACCCAGTACTTC	CASSPTRWETQYF
.	TRBD2	TRBV2	TRBJ2-1	TGTGCCAGCAGTGAAGTAGGCGCGGGAGGTAGTAATGAGCAGTTCTTC	CASSEVGAGGSNEQFF
.	.	TRBV5-1	TRBJ2-7	TGCGCCAGCAGCTTGGGACAGGACTTGGGCGAGCAGTACTTC	CASSLGQDLGEQYF
.	.	TRBV5-4	TRBJ1-2	TGTGCCAGCAGCTTGGTTGGGGATGGCTACACCTTC	CASSLVGDGYTF
.	.	TRBV5-1	TRBJ2-1	TGCGCCAGCAGCCTGAACGGGCTAGACAATGAGCAGTTCTTC	CASSLNGLDNEQFF
.	.	TRBV5-1	TRBJ1-2	TGCGCCAGCAGCTCGGACAAAGCTAACTATGGCTACACCTTC	CASSSDKANYGYTF
.	.	TRBV18	TRBJ1-5	TGTGCCAGCTCACCCCCCGACAGATTCAATCAGCCCCAGCATTTT	CASSPPDRFNQPQHF
.	.	TRBV11-1	TRBJ1-1	TGTGCCAGCAGCCCACGACATGGCATGTCCGCCACTGAAGCTTTCTTT	CASSPRHGMSATEAFF
.	.	TRBV6-5	TRBJ2-7	TGTGCCAGCAGTTACTCAGGGGTGGGGGAGCAGTACTTC	CASSYSGVGEQYF
.	.	TRBV11-2	TRBJ2-7	TGTGCCAGCAGCTTAGATCCAGCTAGGGTAGGCGAGCAGTACTTC	CASSLDPARVGEQYF
.	.	TRBV27	TRBJ2-3	TGTGCCAGCAGTTGGGCAGTAGGAACAGATACGCAGTATTTT	CASSWAVGTDTQYF
.	.	TRBV5-1	TRBJ2-7	TGCGCCAGCAGCTTGGGAGTCCGTGTCGACGAGCAGTACTTC	CASSLGVRVDEQYF
.	.	TRBV5-1	TRBJ2-7	TGCGCCAGCAGCGAACCCGGGACTGTCGAGCAGTACTTC	CASSEPGTVEQYF
.	.	TRBV12-2	TRBJ2-3	TGTGCAAGTCGCTTAGCTTCCAGCACAGATACGCAGTATTTT	CASRLASSTDTQYF
.	.	TRBV5-1	TRBJ2-7	TGCGCCAGCAGCTTCTTGGTGGACTACGAGCAGTACTTC	CASSFLVDYEQYF
.	.	TRBV7-8	TRBJ1-1	TGTGCCAGCAGCTTAGACAGGCTGGTAAGAAGGACTGAAGCTTTCTTT	CASSLDRLVRRTEAFF